The subject of this entry is one T cell receptor (beta chain). In its sample, this clonotype was seen a few times. Which antigen it targets is not known. No per-base quality is available; no much larger clone lies one base away. According to the germline V gene, CDR1 reads LGHNA and CDR2 reads YSLEER. Here V drops 0 bases and J drops 6 bases, and the junction holds 5 bases not matched to any gene. The CDR3 covers 16 residues, taking in both the cysteine and the phenylalanine. This entry keeps only the CDR3 DNA: 48 bases, framed from base 1. Library preparation used 5' RACE. Sequencing used an Illumina HiSeq 2500. A second PCR of 7 to 11 cycles was performed with a sample-barcoded 5' primer and a J-beta primer mix. A unique molecular identifier was introduced onto each TCR beta cDNA molecule by a template-switch 5' adaptor carrying 12 random nucleotides. Each sample yielded at least 2.5 million CDR3-containing paired-end reads. All of the RNA was converted into first-strand cDNA using the Mint cDNA synthesis kit, with a TRBC-specific oligonucleotide serving as the primer. Following uracil-DNA glycosylase treatment, all cDNA underwent a first 18-cycle PCR with the universal primers M1SS and BC2_uni_R. The study's processing was this. Each sample was normalized by randomly selecting 1 million high-quality reads, each carrying a distinct molecular identifier. Reads with shared molecular identifiers were discarded instead of being binned into consensus sequences. MiTCR, run with a Q25 quality threshold and the strictest error-elimination algorithm, handled CDR3 identification, clonotype clustering and error correction. A nonparametric unseen species model with Euler transformation was used to estimate lower-bound total TCR beta diversity. TCRdb trimmed the raw reads at Q25, called clones with MiXCR and kept productive beta chains. Each CDR3 protein appears once, grouped with its most common genes and DNA. TCRdb, not the authors, supplied the V and J calls. The sample table lists over 1.5 million distinct CDR3 sequences, 49% of them with a count of one. The ten most abundant clones make up over 2% of the sample.

The data are from a study of blood T cells in healthy people across ages (dated by TCRdb to about 2015). In terms of the full investigation: In model experiments, template switching captured roughly one uniquely barcoded TCR beta cDNA molecule for every two T cells. The study measured age-related changes in TCR beta repertoire diversity using deep sequencing normalized with unique cDNA molecular identifiers. The donors were split into four age groups: young (average 16 years), middle-aged (around 40), aged (approximately 60) and long-lived (about 82). Donors of different ages were randomly distributed across sequencing lanes to avoid experimental bias. The study analyzed two additional independent replicas of 1 million unique cDNA reads from the same blood draw for two donors, one aged 18 to 30 and one aged 80 or older.

Summary of the overall study and its limitations: Because donor CMV infection status was unknown, age-related changes in expanded clonotypes were potentially confounded. There was a strong correlation between observed TCR beta diversity and the percentage of naive T cells measured by flow cytometry. Estimates of total diversity from one million sequenced T cells were regarded as lower bounds and underestimates. As age increased, observed TCR beta diversity per million T cells dropped in a roughly linear way, and a significant reduction was already evident by age 40. Because profiling used bulk unsorted PBMCs, naive and antigen-experienced compartments could not be compared conclusively. Compared with the aged group, the long-lived group had more naive CD4+ T cells, fewer expanded clones and increased TCR diversity, a pattern suggesting age selection.

Systemically healthy Caucasian individuals from Russia, 35 to 50 in total and aged roughly 6 to 100 years, were included as donors. Around 9.8 milliliters of peripheral blood were collected from each donor into EDTA-treated Vacutainer tubes. Ficoll-Paque density-gradient centrifugation was used to isolate PBMCs, with at least 6.5 million per sample. Trizol reagent was used to extract total RNA from PBMCs, with at least 6 micrograms per sample. The percentages of naive CD45RAhigh/CD27high T cells were determined by flow cytometry on a PBMC aliquot from every donor. This clonotype was obtained from a woman aged 40 to 50 in good health. The sample taken for sequencing was blood. This receptor chain uses TRBV4-3 and TRBJ2-3; TRBD2 fits 11 bases in the junction. The nucleotide sequence is given as TGCGCCAGCAGCCAAGAGACTAGCGGGGTTCCGGATACGCAGTATTTT. It specifies CASSQETSGVPDTQYF.